One sample yielded the 29 T cell receptor beta chains listed below, sequenced in a study of shared clonotypes between healthy human individuals. The table came from immunoSEQ multiplex PCR; TCRdb's copy has only in-frame clones and leaves some out. The sample holds 2,500,000 or so clones, around nine tenths seen once. Sequencing was performed on naive CD4+ T cells sorted from blood. The subset is: CD45RA+ positively selected. The origin of the receptors is a man aged 18 to 35 in good health.

CDR3 residues: CATSREVTANYGYTF. CDR3 sequence (DNA): TGTGCCACCAGCAGAGAAGTGACAGCAAACTATGGCTACACCTTC. The J gene is TRBJ1-2, the V gene TRBV15; weak D call: TRBD1 (5 bases). V dropped 0 bases and J dropped 2 bases, with 10 bases sitting between them. This CDR3 region has 15 residues. Germline loops: CDR1 LNHNV, CDR2 YYDKDF (reference sequence).

Of note for this clone: At one end, the junction sequence differs from germline, possibly due to a read error. This sequence joins TRBV30 and TRBJ1-4; D is perhaps TRBD1 (6 bases). The length of the CDR3 is 14 residues. CDR1 is GTSNPN, CDR2 SVGIG, per germline (reference sequence). The CDR3 DNA follows: TGTGCCTGGGGTGTAGGGGGTATTAATGAAAAACTGTTTTTT. This gives the protein CAWGVGGINEKLFF.

This clone was observed a single time. V is TRBV6-6 and J is TRBJ2-3; 7 nucleotides agree with TRBD2. The junction had 9 bases not matched to a gene; V was cut back by 2 bases and J by 4 bases. The CDR3 spans 16 residues. Germline CDR1 is MNHNY and CDR2 is SVGAGI (reference sequence). In nucleotides, the CDR3 is TGTGCCAGCAGTTACGGCTTTCTGGGGAGGGCAGATACGCAGTATTTT. Encoded protein: CASSYGFLGRADTQYF.

The V and J genes are TRBV11-2 and TRBJ1-1; no clear D. The CDR3 is 12 residues long. The ends were cut back, 4 bases at V and 5 bases at J, with 8 bases in the middle. CDR1 and CDR2 (germline): SGHAT, FQNNGV. The CDR3 here is CASSYLGTEAFF. CDR3 sequence (DNA): TGTGCCAGCAGCTACTTAGGAACTGAAGCTTTCTTT.

This chain links TRBV9 with TRBJ2-2; 8 positions match TRBD1. V was pared by 3 bases and J by 6 bases, with 7 bases of the junction left unmatched. CDR3 length: 15 residues. The V gene's germline CDR1 is SGDLS and CDR2 YYNGEE. The DNA of the CDR3 is TGTGCCAGCAGCGCAGGACAGGGTATCGCCGGGGAGCTGTTTTTT. Its translation: CASSAGQGIAGELFF. The complete variable domain, with remaining parts taken from reference TRBV9 and TRBJ2-2, reads DSGVTQTPKHLITATGQRVTLRCSPRSGDLSVYWYQQSLDQGLQFLIQYYNGEERAKGNILERFSAQQFPDLHSELNLSSLELGDSALYFCASSAGQGIAGELFFGEGSRLTVL.

The chain couples TRBV4-3 to TRBJ2-5; unclear D gene. CDR1 is LGHNA and CDR2 is YSLEER in the germline V gene. V was cut by 3 bases and J by 7 bases, with 15 bases left in between. The CDR3 consists of 14 residues. In DNA, the CDR3 is TGCGCCAGCAGCCAGACTGAGCGTTCCGGGACCCAGTACTTC. Translating it yields CASSQTERSGTQYF.

This chain uses TRBV6-5 with TRBJ2-4; 8 bases are a match to TRBD2. CDR1 is MNHEY, CDR2 SVGAGI, per germline. V lost 4 bases and J lost 8; bases outside the gene matches: 13. The CDR3 runs to 16 residues. DNA of the CDR3: TGTGCCAGCAGTTCTACGGGAGGGCCAGTTTTCGACATTCAGTACTTC. Protein sequence: CASSSTGGPVFDIQYF.

This clone has only a few counts. V gene TRBV10-2 combines with J gene TRBJ1-1; D not certain. The CDR3 length is 13 residues. V gave up 4 bases and J gave up 0 bases, with 6 bases separating them. Germline CDR1 is WSHSY and CDR2 is SAAADI. Written as DNA, the CDR3 is TGCGCCAGCAGTGCACAGATGAACACTGAAGCTTTCTTT. As protein: CASSAQMNTEAFF.

V gene TRBV6-6 combines with J gene TRBJ2-5, with D unresolved. V lost 3 bases and J lost 7, with 12 bases in between. CDR3 size: 13 residues. The germline CDR1 and CDR2 sequences are MNHNY and SVGAGI (reference sequence). DNA for the CDR3: TGTGCCAGCAGTTATCAGGATAGTGGGACCCAGTACTTC. This encodes CASSYQDSGTQYF.

Points on this clone: This sample also contains other DNA sequences that code for the same CDR3. The chain couples TRBV4-3 to TRBJ1-5; no clear D gene. Trimming left V 0 bases short and J 4 bases short, with 4 bases between. CDR1 is LGHNA, CDR2 YSLEER, per germline. The CDR3 is 13 residues long. Here the CDR3 DNA reads TGCGCCAGCAGCCAAGAGAGAAATCAGCCCCAGCATTTT. It translates to CASSQERNQPQHF.

This rearrangement joins TRBV27 to TRBJ1-2; D might be TRBD1 (5 bases). The CDR3 is 15 amino acids. V shed 5 bases and J shed 4 bases, with 17 bases lying between them. Germline CDR1 and CDR2: MNHEY and SMNVEV (reference sequence). Here the CDR3 DNA reads TGTGCCAGCAGTAGCTTCAAGGGACGGTCCTATGGCTACACCTTC. This translates into CASSSFKGRSYGYTF.

V is TRBV6-4 and J is TRBJ2-3; TRBD2 agrees at 12 bases. V lost 5 bases, J lost 3 bases, and 6 bases stayed unmatched. This CDR3 is built from 16 residues. The germline CDR1 and CDR2 sequences are MRHNA and SNTAGT. The CDR3 DNA sequence: TGTGCCAGCAGTCCCCGGACTAGCGGGGTGACAGATACGCAGTATTTT. Translating gives CASSPRTSGVTDTQYF.

The chain combines TRBV28 with TRBJ2-7; no definite D call. V was shortened by 5 bases and J by 0 bases, with 17 bases between the two germline ends. CDR1 is MDHEN, CDR2 SYDVKM, per germline. The CDR3 length is 16 residues. CDR3 protein: CASSPTLFRPSYEQYF. CDR3 coding DNA: TGTGCCAGCAGTCCAACCCTCTTCCGCCCCTCCTACGAGCAGTACTTC.

The chain carries TRBV30 and TRBJ1-2; D is ambiguous. This CDR3 has 13 residues. The V gene's germline CDR1 is GTSNPN and CDR2 SVGIG (reference sequence). With 0 bases removed from V and 5 bases from J, the gap between germline ends came to 10 bases. The CDR3 region has the DNA TGTGCCTGGAGTGTAAAATCCACTTATGGCTACACCTTC. This codes for CAWSVKSTYGYTF.

The J gene is TRBJ1-2, the V gene TRBV10-3, with D unresolved. There are 12 residues in the CDR3. V shed 10 bases and J shed 6 bases, with 15 bases lying between them. CDR1 ENHRY and CDR2 SYGVKD come from the germline V gene. As DNA, the CDR3 is TGTGCCAGTAATGGGCGGCTTAATGGCTACACCTTC. Its protein is CASNGRLNGYTF.

The V call is TRBV4-1, the J call TRBJ1-2; D might be TRBD1 (5 bases). Trimming cost V 6 bases and J 2 bases, with 13 bases left between them. CDR3 length: 14 amino acids. Germline CDR1 is MGHRA and CDR2 is YSYEKL. The CDR3 DNA is TGCGCCAGCAGTCTTGCATGGGGCAACTATGGCTACACCTTC. This codes for CASSLAWGNYGYTF.

This clone was recorded a few times. This chain joins TRBV30 and TRBJ1-1, with 7 bases that match TRBD1. Germline values: CDR1 GTSNPN, CDR2 SVGIG (reference sequence). V trimming: 5 bases; J trimming: 10 bases; junction bases outside the gene matches: 7. The CDR3 is 11 residues long. The DNA of the CDR3 is TGTGCCTGGGAACGACAGGGACCAGCTTTCTTT. It codes for CAWERQGPAFF.

The CDR3, as DNA: TGTGCCATCAGTGAGCGTTACCTCTTCGGACAGGACTATGGCTACACCTTC. This encodes CAISERYLFGQDYGYTF. The chain uses TRBV10-3 and TRBJ1-2; 7 bases align to TRBD1. The germline gives CDR1 ENHRY, CDR2 SYGVKD. Unmatched junction bases numbered 12, after V lost 2 bases and J lost 3 bases. The CDR3 consists of 17 residues.

In regard to this clone: Other DNA sequences in this sample translate to the same CDR3. The chain recombines TRBV9 with TRBJ2-2, with D uncertain. CDR1 and CDR2 from the germline V gene are SGDLS and YYNGEE. Trimming pared 2 bases from V and 4 bases from J, leaving 6 bases between. This CDR3 contains 13 residues. CDR3 in amino acids: CASSVLGTGELFF. CDR3 in DNA: TGTGCCAGCAGCGTCTTGGGCACCGGGGAGCTGTTTTTT.

The chain employs TRBV5-1 and TRBJ2-2; D is ambiguous. Germline loops: CDR1 SGHRS, CDR2 YFSETQ. The CDR3 runs 13 residues. Trimming pared 1 base from V and 6 bases from J, leaving 7 bases between. CDR3 DNA sequence: TGCGCCAGCAGCTTGAATTTCCCCGGGGAGCTGTTTTTT. Encoded protein: CASSLNFPGELFF.

V and J are TRBV5-1 and TRBJ2-7, with unresolved D. Germline CDR1 and CDR2: SGHRS and YFSETQ. This CDR3 has 13 amino acids. The V and J ends lost 4 bases and 9 bases respectively, with 17 bases between them. The CDR3: CASSSDVPHGQYF. As DNA, the CDR3 is TGCGCCAGCAGCAGTGACGTCCCCCACGGGCAGTACTTC.

The J gene is TRBJ1-1, the V gene TRBV15, with TRBD1 as a possible D gene (5 bases). Germline V gene sequence: CDR1 LNHNV, CDR2 YYDKDF (reference sequence). Trimming took 1 base from V and 8 from J, leaving 14 bases between them. The CDR3 sequence is 14 residues long. The CDR3 sequence: CATSRVQGPREAFF. As DNA, the CDR3 is TGTGCCACCAGCAGAGTGCAGGGCCCGCGGGAAGCTTTCTTT. Full variable domain (remainder filled in from reference TRBV15 and TRBJ1-1): DAMVIQNPRYQVTQFGKPVTLSCSQTLNHNVMYWYQQKSSQAPKLLFHYYDKDFNNEADTPDNFQSRRPNTSFCFLDIRSPGLGDTAMYLCATSRVQGPREAFFGQGTRLTVV.

The gene calls are TRBV30 and TRBJ1-6; the D gene is possibly TRBD1 (6 bases). Trimming left V 1 base short and J 10 bases short, with 20 bases between. CDR3 length: 16 residues. Germline CDR1 reads GTSNPN; CDR2 reads SVGIG (reference sequence). CDR3 sequence reads: CAWSEFGGPRKSPLHF. The CDR3 region has the DNA TGTGCCTGGAGTGAGTTTGGGGGCCCTCGGAAATCACCCCTCCACTTT.

The rearrangement uses TRBV2 and TRBJ1-1; the match to TRBD1 covers 9 bases. Germline V gene lookup returns CDR1 SNHLY and CDR2 FYNNEI. The CDR3 spans 15 residues. The junction had 9 bases not matched to a gene; V was cut back by 6 bases and J by 4 bases. In DNA form, the CDR3 reads TGTGCCAGCAGAACGGGTACGACAGGGGGCACTGAAGCTTTCTTT. Its translation: CASRTGTTGGTEAFF.

This clone has only one observation. The genes are TRBV6-1 and TRBJ2-7; 12 nucleotides agree with TRBD1. V was pared by 1 base and J by 7 bases, with 8 bases of the junction left unmatched. Germline V gene lookup returns CDR1 MNHNS and CDR2 SASEGT. This CDR3 comprises 16 residues. The CDR3 sequence is CASSEGLGQGAGEQYF. The DNA of the CDR3 is TGTGCCAGCAGTGAAGGACTGGGACAGGGGGCCGGAGAGCAGTACTTC.

This chain links TRBV23-1 with TRBJ2-3; D not resolved. TRBV23-1 counts as an open reading frame of uncertain function. Trimming took off 0 bases at V and 2 bases at J, with 15 bases between the two ends. The CDR3 has 17 residues. The CDR3 DNA reads as TGCGCCAGCAGTCAATCGGATACTTTCCTTGACACAGATACGCAGTATTTT. Protein sequence: CASSQSDTFLDTDTQYF.

V gene TRBV25-1 combines with J gene TRBJ2-3; D perhaps matches TRBD2 (5 bases). Germline CDR1 and CDR2: MGHDK and SYGVNS. With 1 base removed from V and 1 base from J, the gap between germline ends came to 9 bases. This CDR3 is 15 amino acids long. The CDR3 sequence: CASSESPGGTDTQYF. In nucleotides, the CDR3 is TGTGCCAGCAGTGAATCCCCCGGGGGCACAGATACGCAGTATTTT.

This chain connects TRBV19 to TRBJ1-4; 8 nucleotides align to TRBD1. Germline V gene lookup returns CDR1 LNHDA and CDR2 SQIVND (reference sequence). The CDR3 runs to 16 residues. V shed 2 bases, J shed 8 bases, and the junction held 10 bases outside the gene matches. The CDR3 coding sequence is TGTGCCAGTAGTATAAGGCAGGGGGCTCTAGGAGAAAAACTGTTTTTT. Encoded protein: CASSIRQGALGEKLFF. Looking up the rest from reference TRBV19 and TRBJ1-4 gives the full variable domain: DGGITQSPKYLFRKEGQNVTLSCEQNLNHDAMYWYRQDPGQGLRLIYYSQIVNDFQKGDIAEGYSVSREKKESFPLTVTSAQKNPTAFYLCASSIRQGALGEKLFFGSGTQLSVL.

The rearrangement joins TRBV5-8 to TRBJ1-5; 7 nucleotides line up with TRBD1. The CDR3 covers 18 residues. The V segment lost 1 base and the J segment 2 bases; nucleotides outside the gene matches: 12. The germline V gene encodes CDR1 SGHTS and CDR2 YDEGEE. The CDR3 sequence is CASSLTDKTGRGNQPQHF. The CDR3 DNA reads as TGTGCCAGCAGCTTGACCGATAAGACAGGGCGAGGCAATCAGCCCCAGCATTTT.